The 28 T cell receptor beta chains in this list originate from one sample, sequenced in a study of blood T cell repertoires in COVID-19. Generated by immunoSEQ multiplex PCR, the TCRdb table keeps only in-frame clones and is missing some. The profile shows roughly 120,000 clones, around 70% of them singletons. The sequencing sample was made of peripheral blood. The receptors stem from a man aged 80 or over with COVID-19, enrolled during active disease.

The chain uses TRBV19 and TRBJ2-5; maybe TRBD2 (5 bases). V shed 1 base and J shed 2 bases, with 20 bases lying between them. The CDR3 loop spans 18 amino acids. The germline V gene has CDR1 LNHDA and CDR2 SQIVND (reference sequence). CDR3 DNA sequence: TGTGCCAGTAGTATAGCCGTGGCGGGCAGGTATGGGCAAGAGACCCAGTACTTC. This codes for CASSIAVAGRYGQETQYF.

V and J are TRBV7-8 and TRBJ2-7; D perhaps matches TRBD2 (6 bases). V was trimmed by 5 bases and J by 3 bases, leaving 20 bases between them. CDR3 length: 16 amino acids. Germline-derived CDR1 and CDR2 are SGHVS and FQNEAQ. The CDR3 DNA reads TGTGCCAGCAGCGACCGAGGGACTCATACCTACTACGAGCAGTACTTC. Its translation is CASSDRGTHTYYEQYF.

The rearrangement joins TRBV6-5 to TRBJ1-4; TRBD1 matches at 8 bases. This CDR3 is 13 amino acids long. With 6 bases clipped from V and 7 bases from J, the junction kept 4 bases outside the gene matches. Germline V gene sequence: CDR1 MNHEY, CDR2 SVGAGI. The CDR3 reads CASRNRGGEKLFF. The CDR3 DNA is TGTGCCAGCAGGAACAGGGGGGGTGAAAAACTGTTTTTT.

This clone appeared once. This chain uses TRBV24-1 with TRBJ1-1; 10 positions agree with TRBD1. CDR1 is KGHDR and CDR2 is SFDVKD in the germline V gene. The CDR3 runs to 17 residues. V was clipped by 2 bases and J by 2 bases; unmatched bases: 7. CDR3 residues: CATSDSFGTGVNTEAFF. Written as DNA, the CDR3 is TGTGCCACCAGTGATTCATTCGGGACAGGGGTTAACACTGAAGCTTTCTTT.

The chain recombines TRBV5-1 with TRBJ1-1; D remains ambiguous. This CDR3 comprises 12 residues. Germline lookup yields CDR1 SGHRS and CDR2 YFSETQ. The V and J ends lost 4 bases and 10 bases respectively, with 14 bases between them. The CDR3 reads CASSPDPGGAFF. DNA for the CDR3: TGCGCCAGCAGCCCCGACCCTGGCGGAGCTTTCTTT. The full variable domain, rest sourced from reference TRBV5-1 and TRBJ1-1, is KAGVTQTPRYLIKTRGQQVTLSCSPISGHRSVSWYQQTPGQGLQFLFEYFSETQRNKGNFPGRFSGRQFSNSRSEMNVSTLELGDSALYLCASSPDPGGAFFGQGTRLTVV.

The V and J genes are TRBV7-3 and TRBJ2-1; TRBD1 is a possible D gene (5 bases). CDR1 is SGHTA, CDR2 FQGTGA, per germline. The V gene lost 3 bases and the J gene lost 5 bases, with 11 bases spanning the gap. This CDR3 spans 14 amino acids. DNA for the CDR3: TGTGCCAGCAGCTTCGGGCAGGGTAACAATGAGCAGTTCTTC. Protein product: CASSFGQGNNEQFF.

This clone was picked up one time. The J gene is TRBJ1-1, the V gene TRBV11-3; D is ambiguous. The ends were cut back, 0 bases at V and 0 bases at J, with 11 bases in the middle. CDR1 SGHNT and CDR2 YENEEA come from the germline V gene. The CDR3 contains 16 residues. In DNA, the CDR3 is TGTGCCAGCAGCTTAGATCCCTTCGACTTGAACACTGAAGCTTTCTTT. Amino acid sequence: CASSLDPFDLNTEAFF.

This chain joins TRBV28 and TRBJ1-2, with D unresolved. V lost 1 base and J 4 bases, leaving 7 bases between the germline ends. Germline lookup yields CDR1 MDHEN and CDR2 SYDVKM. This CDR3 region has 13 residues. The CDR3 region has the DNA TGTGCCAGCAGTTTATCAGGCTCCTATGGCTACACCTTC. Encoded protein: CASSLSGSYGYTF.

This chain uses TRBV6-5 with TRBJ1-1; D is ambiguous. Trimming removed 2 bases from V and 8 bases from J, with 9 bases in between. Germline CDR1 is MNHEY and CDR2 is SVGAGI. There are 12 residues in the CDR3. CDR3 loop: CASSYAGSEAFF. The CDR3 coding sequence is TGTGCCAGCAGTTACGCAGGCAGCGAAGCTTTCTTT.

This sequence joins TRBV5-1 and TRBJ2-7, with a tentative D call TRBD2 (5 bases). Germline CDR1 reads SGHRS; CDR2 reads YFSETQ. This CDR3 comprises 13 residues. V gave up 3 bases and J gave up 2 bases, with 9 bases separating them. As DNA, the CDR3 is TGCGCCAGCAGCTACGAGGGCCCCTACGAGCAGTACTTC. It specifies CASSYEGPYEQYF.

The V call is TRBV25-1, the J call TRBJ2-1; 7 bases line up with TRBD1. The CDR3 spans 15 residues. With V trimmed by 0 bases and J by 3 bases, 2 bases remained unmatched. Germline assignment: CDR1 MGHDK and CDR2 SYGVNS. The CDR3 is CASSEYGTDYNEQFF. DNA for the CDR3: TGTGCCAGCAGTGAATACGGGACAGACTACAATGAGCAGTTCTTC.

This clone was detected only a few times. The rearrangement links TRBV5-8 to TRBJ1-2, with no clear D. Deletions cut 4 bases from V and 1 base from J, with 8 bases between. This CDR3 spans 13 amino acids. Germline V gives CDR1 SGHTS, CDR2 YDEGEE. CDR3: CASSRNSNYGYTF. CDR3 nucleotide sequence: TGTGCCAGCAGCCGGAACAGTAACTATGGCTACACCTTC. Filled out from reference TRBV5-8 and TRBJ1-2, the complete variable domain reads EAGVTQSPTHLIKTRGQQATLRCSPISGHTSVYWYQQALGLGLQFLLWYDEGEERNRGNFPPRFSGRQFPNYSSELNVNALELEDSALYLCASSRNSNYGYTFGSGTRLTVV.

This clone was observed a few times. The chain combines TRBV28 with TRBJ1-6; a weak D match, TRBD1 (6 bases). V lost 6 bases and J lost 4, with 16 bases in between. Germline CDR1 reads MDHEN; CDR2 reads SYDVKM. This CDR3 contains 16 residues. CDR3 loop: CASSGSGHRYNSPLHF. The CDR3 DNA sequence: TGTGCCAGCAGCGGGTCGGGACATCGTTATAATTCACCCCTCCACTTT.

The chain links TRBV6-5 to TRBJ1-2, with a tentative D call TRBD1 (6 bases). The CDR3 is made up of 14 amino acids. Germline lookup yields CDR1 MNHEY and CDR2 SVGAGI. Trimming shortened V by 5 bases and J by 4 bases, and 14 bases separated the two germline ends. The CDR3 here is CASSMVDRGYGYTF. The CDR3 bases are TGTGCCAGCAGTATGGTGGACAGAGGCTATGGCTACACCTTC.

The rearrangement links TRBV6-5 to TRBJ2-3; 7 bases are shared with TRBD2. Germline CDR1 and CDR2: MNHEY and SVGAGI. V lost 3 bases to trimming and J lost 3 bases; unmatched junction nucleotides: 9. The CDR3 runs to 16 residues. This chain's CDR3 is CASSYGGGPMTDTQYF. CDR3 coding DNA: TGTGCCAGCAGTTATGGGGGGGGACCGATGACAGATACGCAGTATTTT.

The V call is TRBV7-8, the J call TRBJ1-6; D gene uncertain. With 1 base removed from V and 7 bases from J, the gap between germline ends came to 11 bases. Germline V gives CDR1 SGHVS, CDR2 FQNEAQ. The CDR3 length is 15 residues. The CDR3 nucleotides read TGTGCCAGCAGCTTAGTTCCGGGTTCGAATTCACCCCTCCACTTT. It encodes CASSLVPGSNSPLHF.

The chain combines TRBV18 with TRBJ1-1, with 10 nucleotides matching TRBD1. The CDR3 is 14 residues long. From germline, CDR1 is KGHSH and CDR2 LQKENI. V dropped 5 bases and J dropped 5; count of bases not matched to a gene: 5. The CDR3 spells CASSIRTGGTEAFF. CDR3 nucleotide sequence: TGTGCCAGCTCAATCAGGACAGGGGGGACTGAAGCTTTCTTT.

The chain recombines TRBV28 with TRBJ2-5; D remains ambiguous. The CDR3 consists of 15 residues. In germline, CDR1 is MDHEN, CDR2 SYDVKM. V was pared by 4 bases and J by 4 bases, with 16 bases between. CDR3 region: CASSSPSVRSETQYF. CDR3 in DNA: TGTGCCAGCAGTTCCCCCTCGGTACGGTCAGAGACCCAGTACTTC.

The V call is TRBV3-1 (or the pseudogene TRBV3-2), the J call TRBJ1-6, with D perhaps matching TRBD1 (5 bases). Germline V lookup: CDR1 LGHDT, CDR2 YNNKEL (reference sequence). V was trimmed by 1 base and J by 0 bases, leaving 13 bases between them. The CDR3 is 18 amino acids. The CDR3, as DNA: TGTGCCAGCAGCCAAGGAGGCTCCGGGGGCTCCTATAATTCACCCCTCCACTTT. This gives the protein CASSQGGSGGSYNSPLHF.

This clone has only a few counts. V gene TRBV21-1 combines with J gene TRBJ2-1; no DNA check was done on the table's D call, TRBD2. TRBV21-1 constitutes a pseudogene. The CDR3 length is 18 residues. The CDR3 region has the DNA TGTGCCAGCAGCAAGAGTGCTGGGACTAGCGGGAGGGACGATGAGCAGTTCTTC. Amino acids: CASSKSAGTSGRDDEQFF.

The J gene is TRBJ2-7, the V gene TRBV5-1, with D perhaps matching TRBD2 (6 bases). The CDR3 has 15 amino acids. V was cut by 4 bases and J by 4 bases, with 18 bases left in between. Germline V lookup: CDR1 SGHRS, CDR2 YFSETQ. CDR3 loop: CASSPTGGPTYEQYF. The CDR3 DNA reads as TGCGCCAGCAGCCCGACCGGGGGTCCCACTTACGAGCAGTACTTC.

This clone was picked up one time. The chain joins TRBV28 to TRBJ1-2, with a tentative D call TRBD1 (5 bases). Germline CDR1 is MDHEN and CDR2 is SYDVKM. The CDR3 runs to 14 residues. V lost 6 bases to trimming and J lost 2 bases, with 13 bases between them. The CDR3 loop reads CASRPRAGNYGYTF. CDR3 in DNA: TGTGCCAGCAGACCCAGGGCCGGAAACTATGGCTACACCTTC.

The chain is built from TRBV11-2 and TRBJ2-7; D gene unclear. The CDR3 loop spans 14 amino acids. Germline V gene data show CDR1 as SGHAT and CDR2 as FQNNGV. Trimming took off 2 bases at V and 5 bases at J, with 13 bases between the two ends. In DNA, the CDR3 is TGTGCCAGCAGCTTACGGCCCACCAGCGACGAGCAGTACTTC. Its protein product is CASSLRPTSDEQYF. Full variable domain (missing parts from reference TRBV11-2 and TRBJ2-7): EAGVAQSPRYKIIEKRQSVAFWCNPISGHATLYWYQQILGQGPKLLIQFQNNGVVDDSQLPKDRFSAERLKGVDSTLKIQPAKLEDSAVYLCASSLRPTSDEQYFGPGTRLTVT.

The chain employs TRBV5-6 and TRBJ1-4, with D uncertain. This CDR3 region has 16 residues. Germline assignment: CDR1 SGHDT and CDR2 YYEEEE. V was clipped by 0 bases and J by 0 bases, with 9 bases between them. The CDR3 spells CASSLGAGTTNEKLFF. The CDR3 bases are TGTGCCAGCAGCTTGGGGGCGGGGACAACTAATGAAAAACTGTTTTTT.

The chain employs TRBV5-1 and TRBJ2-2; 14 bases map to TRBD2. The CDR3 consists of 16 residues. Germline CDR1 SGHRS, CDR2 YFSETQ. V was clipped by 3 bases and J by 5 bases; unmatched bases: 3. CDR3 amino acids: CASSYGLAGGTGELFF. CDR3 sequence (DNA): TGCGCCAGCAGCTACGGACTAGCGGGAGGTACCGGGGAGCTGTTTTTT. The variable domain in full, completed from reference TRBV5-1 and TRBJ2-2, reads KAGVTQTPRYLIKTRGQQVTLSCSPISGHRSVSWYQQTPGQGLQFLFEYFSETQRNKGNFPGRFSGRQFSNSRSEMNVSTLELGDSALYLCASSYGLAGGTGELFFGEGSRLTVL.

The rearrangement links TRBV19 to TRBJ1-5; TRBD1 matches at 8 bases. The V segment lost 5 bases and the J segment 3 bases; nucleotides outside the gene matches: 6. The CDR3 runs to 15 residues. CDR1 LNHDA and CDR2 SQIVND come from the germline V gene (reference sequence). CDR3 amino acids: CASSVTGDFNQPQHF. The CDR3 DNA reads TGTGCCAGTAGTGTGACAGGGGACTTCAATCAGCCCCAGCATTTT.

CDR3 region: CASSLGRDSLYGYTF. CDR3 sequence (DNA): TGTGCCAGCAGCTTAGGGAGGGACAGTCTCTATGGCTACACCTTC. The genes are TRBV7-9 and TRBJ1-2; 7 bases are shared with TRBD1. The V gene end was trimmed by 1 base and the J gene end by 4 bases; junction bases not matched to a gene: 6. Per the germline V gene, CDR1 is SEHNR and CDR2 is FQNEAQ (reference sequence). This CDR3 is 15 amino acids long.

The chain employs TRBV6-1 and TRBJ1-5; 10 nucleotides line up with TRBD1. The junction had 2 bases not matched to a gene; V was cut back by 1 base and J by 5 bases. The CDR3 runs to 15 residues. Looked up from germline, CDR1 is MNHNS and CDR2 is SASEGT. DNA for the CDR3: TGTGCCAGCAGTGAAGGGGACAGGGGTTATCAGCCCCAGCATTTT. Its translation: CASSEGDRGYQPQHF.